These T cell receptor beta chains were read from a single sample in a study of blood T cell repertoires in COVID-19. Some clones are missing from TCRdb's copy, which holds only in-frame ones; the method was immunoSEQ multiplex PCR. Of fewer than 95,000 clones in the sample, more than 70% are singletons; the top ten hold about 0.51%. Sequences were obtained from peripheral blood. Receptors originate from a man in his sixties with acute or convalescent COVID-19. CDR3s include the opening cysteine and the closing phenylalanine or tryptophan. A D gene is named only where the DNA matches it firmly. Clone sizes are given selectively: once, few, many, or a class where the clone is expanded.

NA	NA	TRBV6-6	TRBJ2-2	TGTGCCAGCAGTTACCCTTCCACCGGGGAGCTGTTTTTT	CASSYPSTGELFF
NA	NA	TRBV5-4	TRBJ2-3	TGTGCCAGCACCTTACGGGGGACAGATACGCAGTATTTT	CASTLRGTDTQYF
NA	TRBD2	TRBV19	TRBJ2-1	TGTGCCAGTAGTATAATCGGACTAGCGGTCAATGAGCAGTTCTTC	CASSIIGLAVNEQFF
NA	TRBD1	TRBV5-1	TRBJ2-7	TGCGCCAGCAGGTCGGGACAGGGAAGAACCTACGAGCAGTACTTC	CASRSGQGRTYEQYF
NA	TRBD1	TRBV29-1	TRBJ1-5	TGCAGCGTTGTAGGGACAGGTGGCAATCAGCCCCAGCATTTT	CSVVGTGGNQPQHF
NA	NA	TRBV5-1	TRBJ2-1	TGCGCCAGCAGCTTGGAGGCAGGGGTTTATGAGCAGTTCTTC	CASSLEAGVYEQFF
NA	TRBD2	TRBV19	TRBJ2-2	TGTGCCAGTAGTATAGATCACGGACTAGCGAGTGCCGGGGAGCTGTTTTTT	CASSIDHGLASAGELFF
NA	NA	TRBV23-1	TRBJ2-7	TGCGCCAGCAGTCAATCGGCCAGGGATATGTACGAGCAGTACTTC	CASSQSARDMYEQYF
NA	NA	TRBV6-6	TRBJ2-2	TGTGCCAGCAGCCTCCAGGGTGGGGAGCTGTTTTTT	CASSLQGGELFF
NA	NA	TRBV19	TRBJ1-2	TGTGCCAGTAGTGCCCGACAGGAGTACTTCTATGGCTACACCTTC	CASSARQEYFYGYTF
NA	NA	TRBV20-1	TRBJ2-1	TGCAGTGCTAGCGACTATGGTGAGCAGTTCTTC	CSASDYGEQFF
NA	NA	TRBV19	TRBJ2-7	TGTGCCAGTAGTCCCGGCAGGGGTCTCCCCTACGAGCAGTACTTC	CASSPGRGLPYEQYF
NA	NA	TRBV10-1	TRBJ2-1	TGCGCCAGCAGTGACGCCTTAGCCGGCCACAATGAGCAGTTCTTC	CASSDALAGHNEQFF
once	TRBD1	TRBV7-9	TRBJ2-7	TGTGCCAGCAGCCCCCCCTCTGGACAGGGGAACTACGAGCAGTACTTC	CASSPPSGQGNYEQYF
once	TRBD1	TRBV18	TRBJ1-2	TGTGCCAGCTCACCACTGACAGGGAATAACTATGGCTACACCTTC	CASSPLTGNNYGYTF
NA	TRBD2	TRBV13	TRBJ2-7	TGTGCCAGCAGCCCGGGACTAGCGGGAGACGAGCAGTACTTC	CASSPGLAGDEQYF
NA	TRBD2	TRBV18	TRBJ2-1	TGTGCCAGCTCACCCACTAGCGGGAGGTCAAATGAGCAGTTCTTC	CASSPTSGRSNEQFF
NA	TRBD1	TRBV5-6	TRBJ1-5	TGTGCCAGCAGCGATGACAGGGCTAGCAATCAGCCCCAGCATTTT	CASSDDRASNQPQHF
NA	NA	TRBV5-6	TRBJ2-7	TGTGCCAGCAGCTTGGTCGGAGTGCGGCCTGGCGAGCAGTACTTC	CASSLVGVRPGEQYF
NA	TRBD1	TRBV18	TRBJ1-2	TGTGCCAGCTCCCAGGGGGCTTCGCTATGGGGCTACACCTTC	CASSQGASLWGYTF
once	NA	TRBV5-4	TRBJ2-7	TGTGCCAGCAGCTTGGGGGCAGGGGAGGGCGAGCAGTACTTC	CASSLGAGEGEQYF
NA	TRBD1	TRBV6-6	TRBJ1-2	TGTGCCAGCAGTTTCTATCGGACAGGAGAGTATGGCTACACCTTC	CASSFYRTGEYGYTF
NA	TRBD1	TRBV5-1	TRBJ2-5	TGCGCCAGCAGCTACAATGGACAGGGGGTAGTGGGCGAGACCCAGTACTTC	CASSYNGQGVVGETQYF
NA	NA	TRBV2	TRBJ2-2	TGTGCCAGCAGCCTCTCCCTGGGACAAAACACCGGGGAGCTGTTTTTT	CASSLSLGQNTGELFF
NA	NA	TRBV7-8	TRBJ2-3	TGTGCCAGCAGCCCATCTTCCGGTTCCACAGATACGCAGTATTTT	CASSPSSGSTDTQYF
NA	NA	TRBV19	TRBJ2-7	TGTGCCAGTAGTCCTACAGGGAGATCGGGGGAGCAGTACTTC	CASSPTGRSGEQYF